This T cell receptor beta chain was obtained from a study of cytomegalovirus exposure and HLA in healthy donors. Study context: Earlier results showed 90 million to 130 million unique TCR beta sequences derived from some 190 million T cells.

Primers included in the PCR were 60 Vbeta and 13 Jbeta primers. TCRdb's table, derived via immunoSEQ multiplex PCR, lists solely in-frame clones and lacks some. The table records about 210,000 clones, roughly 77% of them present only once. This clone turned up a few times. Antigen: not known. General observations from the study: Some V segments (TRBV6-2 and TRBV6-3 among them) were excluded as indistinguishable. In vitro checks showed that a few CMV-associated chains really do target CMV antigens.

The CDR3 length is 16 residues. Germline CDR1 is SGDLS and CDR2 is YYNGEE. Unmatched junction bases numbered 13, after V lost 4 bases and J lost 5 bases. Specimen: PBMCs. The sequence derives from a male donor in good health and CMV-seropositive. The chain couples TRBV9 to TRBJ2-7; 9 bases align to TRBD1. CDR3 nucleotide sequence: TGTGCCAGCAGCCCCTCCGCTGGGACAGGGTACCACGAGCAGTACTTC. Translated, it gives CASSPSAGTGYHEQYF.